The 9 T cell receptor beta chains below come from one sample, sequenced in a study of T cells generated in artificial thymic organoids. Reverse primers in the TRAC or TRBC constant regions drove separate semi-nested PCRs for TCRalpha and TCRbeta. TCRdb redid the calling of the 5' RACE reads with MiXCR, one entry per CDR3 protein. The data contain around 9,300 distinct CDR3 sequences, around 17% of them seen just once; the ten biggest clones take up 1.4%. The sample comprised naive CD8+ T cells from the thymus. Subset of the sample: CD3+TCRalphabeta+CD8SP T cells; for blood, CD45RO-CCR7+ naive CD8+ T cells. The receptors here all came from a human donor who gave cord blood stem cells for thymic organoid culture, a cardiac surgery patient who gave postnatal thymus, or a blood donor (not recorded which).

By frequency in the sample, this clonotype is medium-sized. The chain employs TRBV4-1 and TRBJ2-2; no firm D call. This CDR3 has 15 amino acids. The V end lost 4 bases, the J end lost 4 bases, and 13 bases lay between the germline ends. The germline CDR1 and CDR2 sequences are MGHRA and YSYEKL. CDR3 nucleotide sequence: TGCGCCAGCAGCCCAAGGAATGGGTTCACCGGGGAGCTGTTTTTT. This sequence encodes CASSPRNGFTGELFF.

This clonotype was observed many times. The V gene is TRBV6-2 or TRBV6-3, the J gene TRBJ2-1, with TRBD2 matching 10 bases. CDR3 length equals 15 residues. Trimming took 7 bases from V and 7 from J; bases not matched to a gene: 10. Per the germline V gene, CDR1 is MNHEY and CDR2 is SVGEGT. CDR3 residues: CASTYLAGDLNEQFF. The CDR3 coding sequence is TGTGCCAGCACCTATCTAGCGGGAGACCTGAATGAGCAGTTCTTC.

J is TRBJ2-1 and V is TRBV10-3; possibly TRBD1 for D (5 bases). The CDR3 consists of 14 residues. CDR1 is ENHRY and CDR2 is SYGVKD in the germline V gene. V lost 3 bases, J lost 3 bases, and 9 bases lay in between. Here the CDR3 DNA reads TGTGCCATCAGTGATCGACAGATCTACAATGAGCAGTTCTTC. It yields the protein CAISDRQIYNEQFF.

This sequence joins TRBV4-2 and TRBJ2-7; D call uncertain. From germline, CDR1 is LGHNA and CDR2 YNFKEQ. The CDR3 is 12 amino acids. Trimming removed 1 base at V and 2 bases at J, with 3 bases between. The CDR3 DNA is TGTGCCAGCAGCCAAGTTCCCTACGAGCAGTACTTC. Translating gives CASSQVPYEQYF.

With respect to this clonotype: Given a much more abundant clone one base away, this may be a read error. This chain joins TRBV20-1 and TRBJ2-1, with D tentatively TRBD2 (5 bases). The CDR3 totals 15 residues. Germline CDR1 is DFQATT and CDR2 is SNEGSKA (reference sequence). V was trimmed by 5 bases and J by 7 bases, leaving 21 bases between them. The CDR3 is CSAEPDGVQLNEQFF. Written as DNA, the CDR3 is TGCAGTGCTGAACCCGACGGGGTACAACTTAATGAGCAGTTCTTC.

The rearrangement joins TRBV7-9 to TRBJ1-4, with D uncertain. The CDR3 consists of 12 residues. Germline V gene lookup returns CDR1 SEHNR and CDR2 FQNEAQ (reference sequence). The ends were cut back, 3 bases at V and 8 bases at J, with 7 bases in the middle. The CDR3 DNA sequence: TGTGCCAGCAGCTTTGAGATGGAAAAACTGTTTTTT. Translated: CASSFEMEKLFF.

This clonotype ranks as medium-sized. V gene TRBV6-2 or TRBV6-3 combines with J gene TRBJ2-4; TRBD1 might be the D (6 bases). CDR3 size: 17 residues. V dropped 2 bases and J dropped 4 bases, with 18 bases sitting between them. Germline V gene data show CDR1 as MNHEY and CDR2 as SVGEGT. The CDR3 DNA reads TGTGCCAGCAGTTACCGACCACCCCGGACAGAAAAAAACATTCAGTACTTC. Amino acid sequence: CASSYRPPRTEKNIQYF.

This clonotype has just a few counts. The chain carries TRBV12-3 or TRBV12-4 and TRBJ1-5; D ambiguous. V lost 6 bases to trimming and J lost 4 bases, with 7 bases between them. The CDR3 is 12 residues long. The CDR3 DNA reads TGTGCCAGCAGCATGAAGAATCAGCCCCAGCATTTT. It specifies CASSMKNQPQHF.

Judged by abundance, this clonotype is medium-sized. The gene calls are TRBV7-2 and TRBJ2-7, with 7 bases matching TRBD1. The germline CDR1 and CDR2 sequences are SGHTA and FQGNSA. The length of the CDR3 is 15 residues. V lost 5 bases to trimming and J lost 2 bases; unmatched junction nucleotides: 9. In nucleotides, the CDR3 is TGTGCCAGCAGCCTAGTCCAGGGGGTGGCCTACGAGCAGTACTTC. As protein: CASSLVQGVAYEQYF.